This T cell receptor (beta chain) is drawn from a study of PD-1 blockade in classical Hodgkin lymphoma. Time point of the sample: cycle 4 day 1 (C4D1), after around six weeks of nivolumab. With no exception, relapse followed autologous stem cell transplantation in all patients, and brentuximab vedotin exposure varied. The CDR3 is 11 residues long. Germline lookup yields CDR1 GTSNPN and CDR2 SVGIG (reference sequence). V was trimmed by 0 bases and J by 8 bases, leaving 4 bases between them. Sequencing was performed with immunoSEQ multiplex PCR; in TCRdb, only in-frame clones are kept and a portion is missing. The sample consists of tens of thousands of clones, 87% of them appearing once.

The clonotype originates from a human donor with classical Hodgkin lymphoma. Sequenced material: peripheral blood mononuclear cells (PBMCs), taken before the fourth cycle of nivolumab. J is TRBJ1-4 and V is TRBV30; no clear D. CDR3: CAWSVQEKLFF. CDR3 DNA sequence: TGTGCCTGGAGTGTACAAGAAAAACTGTTTTTT.